The 9 T cell receptor beta chains below were found in one sample sequenced in a study of T cell responses to AZD1222 COVID-19 vaccine. Data came from immunoSEQ multiplex PCR; TCRdb stores just in-frame clones and leaves some out. The sample has 100,000 to 150,000 clones, less than 95% seen once. The source was peripheral blood, collected on day 0 of MenACWY control vaccination. The receptors here all came from an adult in good health.

The rearrangement links TRBV29-1 to TRBJ1-2, with 7 bases that match TRBD1. Germline lookup yields CDR1 SQVTM and CDR2 ANQGSEA. CDR3 length: 11 amino acids. V lost 6 bases to trimming and J lost 7 bases; unmatched junction nucleotides: 5. The CDR3 is CSVGDSLGYTF. The CDR3, as DNA: TGCAGCGTAGGGGACAGCCTTGGCTACACCTTC.

The V gene is TRBV29-1, the J gene TRBJ2-2; D gene uncertain. V gave up 1 base and J gave up 4 bases, with 13 bases separating them. The V gene's germline CDR1 is SQVTM and CDR2 ANQGSEA. CDR3 length: 15 residues. CDR3 nucleotide sequence: TGCAGCGTTGAAGGAGGATTAACGGGCACCGGGGAGCTGTTTTTT. Residues: CSVEGGLTGTGELFF.

This chain links TRBV6-5 with TRBJ2-1, with TRBD2 matching over 8 bases. The CDR3 is 15 amino acids. V was pared by 0 bases and J by 9 bases, with 7 bases of the junction left unmatched. CDR1 MNHEY and CDR2 SVGAGI come from the germline V gene. The CDR3 bases are TGTGCCAGCAGTTACTCTGCGGGAGGACCTGCTGAGCAGTTCTTC. Translating it yields CASSYSAGGPAEQFF.

A single count supports this clone. V is TRBV21-1 and J is TRBJ1-5; TRBD1, as called in the table, went unchecked against the DNA. TRBV21-1 has pseudogene status. The CDR3 loop spans 16 amino acids. CDR3 amino acids: CASSKVGRGLDQPQHF. The DNA for the CDR3 is TGTGCCAGCAGCAAAGTGGGCAGGGGGCTGGATCAGCCCCAGCATTTT.

The chain uses TRBV28 and TRBJ1-4, with D perhaps matching TRBD1 (6 bases). CDR3 size: 14 residues. Trimming removed 5 bases from V and 7 bases from J, with 14 bases in between. Germline lookup yields CDR1 MDHEN and CDR2 SYDVKM. The CDR3 region is CASSPQGTFEKLFF. For the CDR3, the DNA is TGTGCCAGCAGTCCGCAGGGGACCTTTGAAAAACTGTTTTTT.

The chain employs TRBV6-1 and TRBJ1-5; no clear D gene. The CDR3 contains 16 residues. Germline-derived CDR1 and CDR2 are MNHNS and SASEGT. V was cut by 0 bases and J by 0 bases, with 9 bases left in between. The chain's CDR3 is CASSEANRYSNQPQHF. Here the CDR3 DNA reads TGTGCCAGCAGTGAAGCAAATCGATATAGCAATCAGCCCCAGCATTTT.

A single count supports this clone. CDR3 sequence (DNA): TGTGCCACCAGCAACAGGAAGGGGCTAAGTCAGCCCCAGCATTTT. Translation: CATSNRKGLSQPQHF. The chain is built from TRBV15 and TRBJ1-5; D might be TRBD1 (5 bases). Per germline, CDR1 LNHNV and CDR2 YYDKDF (reference sequence). The CDR3 totals 15 residues. Trimming took off 4 bases at V and 6 bases at J, with 16 bases between the two ends.

The chain carries TRBV6-5 and TRBJ2-3; D is possibly TRBD1 (6 bases). The CDR3 covers 13 residues. Trimming stripped 6 bases from V and 5 bases from J, with 12 bases between. CDR1 and CDR2 from the germline V gene are MNHEY and SVGAGI. CDR3 coding DNA: TGTGCCAGCAGCACAGGGATGGGAGATACGCAGTATTTT. The encoded protein is CASSTGMGDTQYF.

Of note for this clone: One end of the junction does not line up with germline, which may come from a read error. The rearrangement joins TRBV11-2 to TRBJ2-7; 7 bases fit TRBD1. The V gene's germline CDR1 is SGHAT and CDR2 FQNNGV. The CDR3 contains 12 residues. CDR3 bases: TGTGCCAGCAGCTTCCTGGGTGGTAGCAGGGGGTTC. Residues: CASSFLGGSRGF.